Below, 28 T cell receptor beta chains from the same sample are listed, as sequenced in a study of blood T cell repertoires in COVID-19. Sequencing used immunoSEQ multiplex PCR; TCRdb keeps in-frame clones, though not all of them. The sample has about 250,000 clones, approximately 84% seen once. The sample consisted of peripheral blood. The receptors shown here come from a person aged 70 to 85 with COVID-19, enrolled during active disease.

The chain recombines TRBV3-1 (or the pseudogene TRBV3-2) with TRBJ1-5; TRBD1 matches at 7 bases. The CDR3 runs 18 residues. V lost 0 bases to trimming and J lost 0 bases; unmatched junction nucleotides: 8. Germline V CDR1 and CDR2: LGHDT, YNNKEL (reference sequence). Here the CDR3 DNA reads TGTGCCAGCAGCCAAGAGTTCCAGGGGGATTATAGCAATCAGCCCCAGCATTTT. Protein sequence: CASSQEFQGDYSNQPQHF.

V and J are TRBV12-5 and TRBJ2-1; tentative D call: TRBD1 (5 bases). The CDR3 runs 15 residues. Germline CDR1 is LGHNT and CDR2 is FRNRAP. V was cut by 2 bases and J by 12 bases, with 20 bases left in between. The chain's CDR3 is CASGLPEGDWQLQFF. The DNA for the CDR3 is TGTGCTAGTGGTTTGCCCGAAGGGGATTGGCAGTTGCAGTTCTTC.

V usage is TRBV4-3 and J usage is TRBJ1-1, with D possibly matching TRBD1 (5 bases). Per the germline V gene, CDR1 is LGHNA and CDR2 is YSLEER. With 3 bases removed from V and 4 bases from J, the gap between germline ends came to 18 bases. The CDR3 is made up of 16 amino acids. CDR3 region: CASSQKRGPGGTEAFF. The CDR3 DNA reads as TGCGCCAGCAGCCAGAAGCGGGGCCCTGGAGGCACTGAAGCTTTCTTT.

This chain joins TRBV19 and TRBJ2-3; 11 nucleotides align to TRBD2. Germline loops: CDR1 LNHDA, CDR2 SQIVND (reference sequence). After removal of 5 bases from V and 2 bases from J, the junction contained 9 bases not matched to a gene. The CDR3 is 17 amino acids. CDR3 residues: CASSLAGTSGNTDTQYF. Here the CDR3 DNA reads TGTGCCAGTAGTCTCGCCGGGACTAGCGGAAACACAGATACGCAGTATTTT.

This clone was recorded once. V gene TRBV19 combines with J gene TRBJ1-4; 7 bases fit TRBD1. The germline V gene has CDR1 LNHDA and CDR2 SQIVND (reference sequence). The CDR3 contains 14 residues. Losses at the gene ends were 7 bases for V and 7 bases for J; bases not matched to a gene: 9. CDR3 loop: CASNKQGIGEKLFF. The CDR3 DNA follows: TGTGCCAGTAATAAACAGGGGATCGGTGAAAAACTGTTTTTT.

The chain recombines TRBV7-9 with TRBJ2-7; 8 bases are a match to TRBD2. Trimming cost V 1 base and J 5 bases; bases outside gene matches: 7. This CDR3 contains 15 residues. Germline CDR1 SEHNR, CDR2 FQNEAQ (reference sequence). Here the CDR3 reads CASSLVLSGSDEQYF. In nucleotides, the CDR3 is TGTGCCAGCAGCTTAGTTCTAAGCGGGAGCGACGAGCAGTACTTC.

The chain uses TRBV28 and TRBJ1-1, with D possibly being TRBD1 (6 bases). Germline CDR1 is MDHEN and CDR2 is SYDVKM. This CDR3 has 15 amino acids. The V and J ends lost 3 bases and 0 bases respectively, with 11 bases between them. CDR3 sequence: CASSFGTIMNTEAFF. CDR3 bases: TGTGCCAGCAGTTTTGGGACAATTATGAACACTGAAGCTTTCTTT.

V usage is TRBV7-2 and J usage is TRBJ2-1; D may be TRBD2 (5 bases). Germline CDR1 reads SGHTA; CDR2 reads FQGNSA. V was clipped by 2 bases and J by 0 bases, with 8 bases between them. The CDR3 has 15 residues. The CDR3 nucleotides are TGTGCCAGCAGCTTATTGAGGGTCTCCTACAATGAGCAGTTCTTC. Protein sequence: CASSLLRVSYNEQFF.

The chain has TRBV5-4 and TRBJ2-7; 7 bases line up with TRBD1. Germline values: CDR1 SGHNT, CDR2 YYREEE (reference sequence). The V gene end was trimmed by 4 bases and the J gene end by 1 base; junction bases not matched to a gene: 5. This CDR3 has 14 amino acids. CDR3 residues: CASSPLGQSYEQYF. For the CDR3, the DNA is TGTGCCAGCAGCCCCCTGGGACAGTCCTACGAGCAGTACTTC.

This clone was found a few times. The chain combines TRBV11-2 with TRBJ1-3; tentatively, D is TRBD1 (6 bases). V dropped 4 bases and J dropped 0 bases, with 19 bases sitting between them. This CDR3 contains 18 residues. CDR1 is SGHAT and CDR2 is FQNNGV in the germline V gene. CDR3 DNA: TGTGCCAGCAGCTCACGATTACAGGGCCTCGGCTCTGGAAACACCATATATTTT. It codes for CASSSRLQGLGSGNTIYF. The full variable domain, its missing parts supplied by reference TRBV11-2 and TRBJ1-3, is EAGVAQSPRYKIIEKRQSVAFWCNPISGHATLYWYQQILGQGPKLLIQFQNNGVVDDSQLPKDRFSAERLKGVDSTLKIQPAKLEDSAVYLCASSSRLQGLGSGNTIYFGEGSWLTVV.

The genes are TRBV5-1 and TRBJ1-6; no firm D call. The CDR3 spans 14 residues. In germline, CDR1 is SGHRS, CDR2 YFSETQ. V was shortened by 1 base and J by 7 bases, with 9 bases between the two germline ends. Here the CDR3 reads CASSLSGENSPLHF. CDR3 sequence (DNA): TGCGCCAGCAGCTTGAGCGGGGAGAATTCACCCCTCCACTTT.

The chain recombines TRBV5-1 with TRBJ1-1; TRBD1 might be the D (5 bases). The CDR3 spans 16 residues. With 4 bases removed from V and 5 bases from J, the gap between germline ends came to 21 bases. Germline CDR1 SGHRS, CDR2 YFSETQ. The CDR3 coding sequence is TGCGCCAGCAGCCCCTCGGGCGGCCAGGGCCAAACTGAAGCTTTCTTT. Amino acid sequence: CASSPSGGQGQTEAFF.

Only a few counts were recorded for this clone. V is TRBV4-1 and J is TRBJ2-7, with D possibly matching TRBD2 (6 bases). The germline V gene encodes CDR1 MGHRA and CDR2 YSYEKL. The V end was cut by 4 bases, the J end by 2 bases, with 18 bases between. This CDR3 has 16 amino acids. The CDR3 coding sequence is TGCGCCAGCAGCCTAACTCCGGGACTCCAGCCCTACGAGCAGTACTTC. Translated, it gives CASSLTPGLQPYEQYF.

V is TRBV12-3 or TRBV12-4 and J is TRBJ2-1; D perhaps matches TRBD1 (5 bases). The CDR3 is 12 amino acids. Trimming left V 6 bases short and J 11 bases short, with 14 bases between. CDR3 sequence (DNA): TGTGCCAGCAGCGCGGCAGGGTTGAAGCAGTTCTTC. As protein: CASSAAGLKQFF.

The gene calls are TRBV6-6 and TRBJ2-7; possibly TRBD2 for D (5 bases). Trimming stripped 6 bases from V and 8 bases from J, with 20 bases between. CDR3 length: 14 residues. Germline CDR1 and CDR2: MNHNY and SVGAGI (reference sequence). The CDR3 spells CASSPSGLSNQQYF. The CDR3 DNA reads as TGTGCCAGCAGCCCCTCGGGGTTGTCCAACCAGCAGTACTTC.

DNA for the CDR3: TGCGCCAGCAGCGCCGGGGACTCCCGACCCGGGGAGCTGTTTTTT. It translates to CASSAGDSRPGELFF. The chain employs TRBV5-1 and TRBJ2-2; D may be TRBD2 (6 bases). The V end lost 4 bases, the J end lost 6 bases, and 16 bases lay between the germline ends. Per the germline V gene, CDR1 is SGHRS and CDR2 is YFSETQ. The CDR3 is made up of 15 amino acids.

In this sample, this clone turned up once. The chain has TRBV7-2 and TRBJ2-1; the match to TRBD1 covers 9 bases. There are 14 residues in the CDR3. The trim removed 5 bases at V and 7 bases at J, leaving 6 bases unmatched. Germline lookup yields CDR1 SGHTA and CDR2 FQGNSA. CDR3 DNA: TGTGCCAGCAGCCTAAGGGACAGGGCTAATGAGCAGTTCTTC. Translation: CASSLRDRANEQFF. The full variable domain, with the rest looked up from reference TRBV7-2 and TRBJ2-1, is GAGVSQSPSNKVTEKGKDVELRCDPISGHTALYWYRQSLGQGLEFLIYFQGNSAPDKSGLPSDRFSAERTGGSVSTLTIQRTQQEDSAVYLCASSLRDRANEQFFGPGTRLTVL.

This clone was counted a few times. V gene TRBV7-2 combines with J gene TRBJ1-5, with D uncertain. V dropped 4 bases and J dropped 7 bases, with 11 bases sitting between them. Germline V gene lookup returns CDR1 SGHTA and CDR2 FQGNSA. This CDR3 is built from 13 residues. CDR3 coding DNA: TGTGCCAGCAGCTCTAGAGATTACCAGCCCCAGCATTTT. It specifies CASSSRDYQPQHF.

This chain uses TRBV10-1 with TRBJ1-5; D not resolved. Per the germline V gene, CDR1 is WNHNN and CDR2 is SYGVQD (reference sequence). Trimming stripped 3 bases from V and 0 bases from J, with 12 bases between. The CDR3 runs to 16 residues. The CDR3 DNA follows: TGCGCCAGCAGTGAAGAGAGGGTATATAGCAATCAGCCCCAGCATTTT. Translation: CASSEERVYSNQPQHF.

The CDR3 is CAWKRGMNTEAFF. In DNA form, the CDR3 reads TGTGCCTGGAAGCGGGGGATGAACACTGAAGCTTTCTTT. The rearrangement uses TRBV30 and TRBJ1-1; weak D call: TRBD1 (5 bases). V gave up 4 bases and J gave up 0 bases, with 9 bases separating them. In germline, CDR1 is GTSNPN, CDR2 SVGIG (reference sequence). CDR3 length equals 13 residues.

CDR3 bases: TGTGCCAGCAGCCTCCAACAGGAAACTACCTACACCTTC. Translating it yields CASSLQQETTYTF. V gene TRBV3-1 (or the pseudogene TRBV3-2) combines with J gene TRBJ1-2; D is possibly TRBD1 (5 bases). This CDR3 comprises 13 residues. Deletions cut 4 bases from V and 10 bases from J, with 16 bases between. Germline V gene sequence: CDR1 LGHDT, CDR2 YNNKEL (reference sequence).

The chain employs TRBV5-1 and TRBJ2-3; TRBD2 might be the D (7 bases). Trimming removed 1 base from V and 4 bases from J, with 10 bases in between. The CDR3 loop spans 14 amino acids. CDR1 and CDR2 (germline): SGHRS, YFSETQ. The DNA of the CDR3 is TGCGCCAGCAGCTTGATCGGGGGGCCAGATACGCAGTATTTT. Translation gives CASSLIGGPDTQYF.

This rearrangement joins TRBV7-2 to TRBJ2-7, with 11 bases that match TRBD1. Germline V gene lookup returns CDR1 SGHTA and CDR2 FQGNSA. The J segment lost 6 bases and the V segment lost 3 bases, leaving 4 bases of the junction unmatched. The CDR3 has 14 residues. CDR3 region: CASSFGQGASEQYF. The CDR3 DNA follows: TGTGCCAGCAGCTTTGGACAGGGGGCGTCCGAGCAGTACTTC. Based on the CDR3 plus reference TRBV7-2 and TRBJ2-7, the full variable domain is GAGVSQSPSNKVTEKGKDVELRCDPISGHTALYWYRQSLGQGLEFLIYFQGNSAPDKSGLPSDRFSAERTGGSVSTLTIQRTQQEDSAVYLCASSFGQGASEQYFGPGTRLTVT.

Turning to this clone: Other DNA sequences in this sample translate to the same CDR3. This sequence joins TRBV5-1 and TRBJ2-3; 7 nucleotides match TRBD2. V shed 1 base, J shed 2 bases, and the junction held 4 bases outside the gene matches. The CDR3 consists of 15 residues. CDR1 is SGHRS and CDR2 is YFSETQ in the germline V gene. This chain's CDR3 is CASSLRGLDTDTQYF. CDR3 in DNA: TGCGCCAGCAGCTTGAGAGGACTAGACACAGATACGCAGTATTTT.

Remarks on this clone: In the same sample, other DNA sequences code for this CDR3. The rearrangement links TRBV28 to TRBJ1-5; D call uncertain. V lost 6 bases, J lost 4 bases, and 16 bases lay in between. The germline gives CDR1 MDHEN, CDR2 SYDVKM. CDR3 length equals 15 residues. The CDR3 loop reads CASSLSLAGNQPQHF. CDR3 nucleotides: TGTGCCAGCAGCCTTTCCTTGGCGGGAAATCAGCCCCAGCATTTT.

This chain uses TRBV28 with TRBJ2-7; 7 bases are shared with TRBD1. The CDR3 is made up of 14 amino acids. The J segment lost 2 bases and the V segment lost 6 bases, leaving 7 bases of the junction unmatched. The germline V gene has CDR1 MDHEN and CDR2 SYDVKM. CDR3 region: CASRPTGAPYEQYF. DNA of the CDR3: TGTGCCAGCAGGCCTACAGGGGCACCCTACGAGCAGTACTTC.

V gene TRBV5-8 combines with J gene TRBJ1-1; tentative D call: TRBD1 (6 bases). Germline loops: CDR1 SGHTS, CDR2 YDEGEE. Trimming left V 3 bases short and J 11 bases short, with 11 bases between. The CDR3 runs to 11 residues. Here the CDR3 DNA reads TGTGCCAGCAGCTCCAGGGGAAGGGCTTTCTTT. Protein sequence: CASSSRGRAFF.

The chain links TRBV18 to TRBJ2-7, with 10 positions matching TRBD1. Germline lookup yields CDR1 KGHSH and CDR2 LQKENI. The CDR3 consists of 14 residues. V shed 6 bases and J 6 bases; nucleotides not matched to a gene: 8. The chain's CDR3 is CASSQGTGAVEQYF. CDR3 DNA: TGTGCCAGCTCCCAGGGGACAGGGGCAGTCGAGCAGTACTTC.